Listed below are T cell receptor beta chains from one sample, sequenced in a study of cytomegalovirus exposure and HLA in healthy donors. Some clones are missing from TCRdb's copy, which holds only in-frame ones; the method was immunoSEQ multiplex PCR. The sample records under 70,000 clones, roughly four fifths being singletons. The specimen sequenced was PBMCs. The receptors stem from a man aged 50 to 59 in good health and CMV-seronegative. Each CDR3 is given with its conserved first and last residue. D genes are given only for firm matches. For some rows the clone size is stated as once, few or many, or as a class when expanded; others skip it.

d_call	clone_size	v_call	cdr3_length	j_call	cdr3_nt	cdr3_aa
TRBD1	NA	TRBV25-1	14	TRBJ1-5	TGTGCCAGCAGTGAACGGACAGGGTTGGGGCCCCAGCATTTT	CASSERTGLGPQHF
NA	NA	TRBV2	13	TRBJ1-2	TGTGCCAGCAGCGCAGCCCGGACATTCGGCTACACCTTC	CASSAARTFGYTF
TRBD1	once	TRBV7-2	14	TRBJ2-1	TGTGCCAGCAGCTACGGGACAGGGGCCAATGAGCAGTTCTTC	CASSYGTGANEQFF
NA	few	TRBV5-6	18	TRBJ1-3	TGTGCCAGCAGCTATGGCTGGCCGGGACACCGATCTGGAAACACCATATATTTT	CASSYGWPGHRSGNTIYF
NA	once	TRBV19	11	TRBJ2-2	TGTGCCAGTAGTTACGCGGGGGAGCTGTTTTTT	CASSYAGELFF
NA	NA	TRBV9	12	TRBJ1-2	TGTGCCAGCATGAGCACTCCGTATGGCTACACCTTC	CASMSTPYGYTF
NA	NA	TRBV10-3	12	TRBJ2-5	TGTGCCACACAAGCGGCTCAAGAGACCCAGTACTTC	CATQAAQETQYF
TRBD2	NA	TRBV7-3	19	TRBJ2-1	TGTGCCAGCAGCTTAAACGAGATGCCGGGACTAGCGGATTACAATGAGCAGTTCTTC	CASSLNEMPGLADYNEQFF
NA	NA	TRBV7-9	15	TRBJ1-5	TGTTCCAGCAGCCTCGGGACATCCGGCGGTCAGCCCCAGCATTTT	CSSSLGTSGGQPQHF
NA	NA	TRBV30	13	TRBJ2-7	TGTGCCTGGGTCGGGACTGCCGGAGACGAGCAGTACTTC	CAWVGTAGDEQYF
TRBD2	NA	TRBV11-2	15	TRBJ2-5	TGTGCCAGCAAAGAACTAGCGGGGGACCAAGAGACCCAGTACTTC	CASKELAGDQETQYF
NA	NA	TRBV19	15	TRBJ1-4	TGTGCCAGTAGTTCACCAAAGGGGTCGAATGAAAAACTGTTTTTT	CASSSPKGSNEKLFF
NA	NA	TRBV7-9	12	TRBJ1-1	TGTGCCAGCCAAGACAGTTCCCCCGAAGCTTTCTTT	CASQDSSPEAFF
TRBD1	NA	TRBV28	15	TRBJ2-1	TGTGCCAGCTATGAACCAGGGGGCGAGGTCAAAGAGCAGTTCTTC	CASYEPGGEVKEQFF
TRBD2	NA	TRBV9	14	TRBJ2-7	TGTGCCAGCAGCGCTCGGGGGGGCCTGGGCGAGCAGTACTTC	CASSARGGLGEQYF
NA	NA	TRBV29-1	12	TRBJ1-4	TGCAGCGCCGGACTGAGTAATGAAAAACTGTTTTTT	CSAGLSNEKLFF